This entry lists 15 T cell receptor beta chains sequenced from one sample in a study of preoperative IRX-2 immunotherapy in early breast cancer. As to treatment: preoperative locoregional IRX-2 cytokine immunotherapy. The data were produced by immunoSEQ multiplex PCR, yet TCRdb's version contains in-frame clones alone and is incomplete. The data contain around 62,000 clones, less than 95% of them singletons. The specimen was taken from a patient treated with IRX-2 immunotherapy. These receptors all stem from a human donor with breast cancer.

V and J are TRBV19 and TRBJ1-5, with TRBD1 matching over 7 bases. This CDR3 contains 15 residues. Germline trimming cut 3 bases from V and 6 bases from J; bases unmatched to any gene: 8. From germline, CDR1 is LNHDA and CDR2 SQIVND (reference sequence). The CDR3 region has the DNA TGTGCCAGTAGTATTGGCGGGACAGAGTCTCAGCCCCAGCATTTT. Amino acid sequence: CASSIGGTESQPQHF. Variable domain in full (rest from reference TRBV19 and TRBJ1-5): DGGITQSPKYLFRKEGQNVTLSCEQNLNHDAMYWYRQDPGQGLRLIYYSQIVNDFQKGDIAEGYSVSREKKESFPLTVTSAQKNPTAFYLCASSIGGTESQPQHFGDGTRLSIL.

The V call is TRBV11-2, the J call TRBJ2-3, with 7 bases lining up with TRBD1. V lost 0 bases, J lost 2 bases, and 8 bases stayed unmatched. CDR1 is SGHAT and CDR2 is FQNNGV in the germline V gene. CDR3 size: 17 residues. The CDR3 bases are TGTGCCAGCAGCTTAGATCCGGGACAGAGATTCACAGATACGCAGTATTTT. Residues: CASSLDPGQRFTDTQYF.

This clone was seen only once. The chain links TRBV6-4 to TRBJ2-5, with 9 bases fitting TRBD1. V trimming: 5 bases; J trimming: 12 bases; junction bases outside the gene matches: 7. From germline, CDR1 is MRHNA and CDR2 SNTAGT. The CDR3 is 12 residues long. The CDR3 coding sequence is TGTGCCAGCAGTATATCTCGACAGGGGGAGTACTTC. Translation gives CASSISRQGEYF.

V is TRBV7-2 and J is TRBJ1-3; 7 bases match TRBD1. The germline CDR1 and CDR2 sequences are SGHTA and FQGNSA. The CDR3 is made up of 15 amino acids. Trimming cost V 2 bases and J 4 bases; bases outside gene matches: 5. DNA of the CDR3: TGTGCCAGCAGCTTACAGGGGGGGGTGGGAAACACCATATATTTT. Its protein product is CASSLQGGVGNTIYF.

This clone was found a few times. The chain recombines TRBV19 with TRBJ2-7, with 7 bases fitting TRBD1. Germline-derived CDR1 and CDR2 are LNHDA and SQIVND (reference sequence). CDR3 size: 14 residues. V lost 8 bases and J lost 2; bases outside the gene matches: 9. As DNA, the CDR3 is TGTGCCAGTGGACGGGACAGTACTACCTACGAGCAGTACTTC. This codes for CASGRDSTTYEQYF.

The CDR3 coding sequence is TGTGCCAGCAGTTACGGGGCGAGCCCTGAAGCTTTCTTT. It translates to CASSYGASPEAFF. The chain links TRBV6-5 to TRBJ1-1, with D possibly TRBD1 on 5 matching bases. This CDR3 spans 13 amino acids. V lost 2 bases, J lost 6 bases, and 10 bases lay in between. Germline values: CDR1 MNHEY, CDR2 SVGAGI.

The chain employs TRBV6-1 and TRBJ1-3, with D perhaps matching TRBD1 (5 bases). The CDR3 length is 16 residues. V gave up 3 bases and J gave up 0 bases, with 12 bases separating them. Looked up from germline, CDR1 is MNHNS and CDR2 is SASEGT. CDR3 sequence reads: CASSDRARSSGNTIYF. As DNA, the CDR3 is TGTGCCAGCAGTGACAGGGCAAGAAGCTCTGGAAACACCATATATTTT.

J is TRBJ1-2 and V is TRBV10-2, with D unclear. The length of the CDR3 is 14 residues. Trimming left V 3 bases short and J 6 bases short, with 14 bases between. Per germline, CDR1 WSHSY and CDR2 SAAADI. CDR3 coding DNA: TGCGCCAGCAGTGATGTACACCAAGCCAATGGCTACACCTTC. It codes for CASSDVHQANGYTF.

About this clone itself: Other nucleotide sequences in the sample specify the same CDR3. This rearrangement joins TRBV7-2 to TRBJ2-3, with D uncertain. The CDR3 covers 12 residues. The germline V gene has CDR1 SGHTA and CDR2 FQGNSA. Trimming removed 3 bases from V and 0 bases from J, with 1 base in between. CDR3 protein: CASSFSTDTQYF. DNA for the CDR3: TGTGCCAGCAGCTTTAGCACAGATACGCAGTATTTT. The full variable domain, in which reference TRBV7-2 and TRBJ2-3 provide the parts outside the CDR3, is GAGVSQSPSNKVTEKGKDVELRCDPISGHTALYWYRQSLGQGLEFLIYFQGNSAPDKSGLPSDRFSAERTGGSVSTLTIQRTQQEDSAVYLCASSFSTDTQYFGPGTRLTVL.

The CDR3 region has the DNA TGTGCCAGCAAGGTGATAATCACCGGGGAGCTGTTTTTT. This translates into CASKVIITGELFF. This chain uses TRBV2 with TRBJ2-2, with no clear D. Trimming took 7 bases from V and 4 from J, leaving 10 bases between them. Germline CDR1 reads SNHLY; CDR2 reads FYNNEI. The CDR3 consists of 13 residues.

J is TRBJ2-2 and V is TRBV5-4; D gene unclear. Germline loops: CDR1 SGHNT, CDR2 YYREEE (reference sequence). Trimming removed 7 bases from V and 6 bases from J, with 7 bases in between. The CDR3 loop spans 11 amino acids. CDR3: CASRVAGELFF. The CDR3 bases are TGTGCCAGCCGGGTGGCCGGGGAGCTGTTTTTT. The whole variable domain, filled in from reference TRBV5-4 and TRBJ2-2, reads ETGVTQSPTHLIKTRGQQVTLRCSSQSGHNTVSWYQQALGQGPQFIFQYYREEENGRGNFPPRFSGLQFPNYSSELNVNALELDDSALYLCASRVAGELFFGEGSRLTVL.

CDR3 DNA sequence: TGCAGTGCTGAGATAGTCGATACGCAGTATTTT. As protein: CSAEIVDTQYF. The chain combines TRBV20-1 with TRBJ2-3, with D uncertain. Trimming left V 5 bases short and J 6 bases short, with 9 bases between. Germline V gene lookup returns CDR1 DFQATT and CDR2 SNEGSKA (reference sequence). The CDR3 is 11 residues long.

V gene TRBV10-1 combines with J gene TRBJ1-5, with 10 positions matching TRBD1. Trimming at V came to 8 bases and at J to 6 bases, leaving 13 bases not matched to a gene. The CDR3 totals 16 residues. CDR1 and CDR2 (germline): WNHNN, SYGVQD (reference sequence). The CDR3 loop reads CASPSLAGQGTQPQHF. The CDR3 nucleotides read TGCGCCAGCCCTTCCTTGGCGGGACAGGGGACTCAGCCCCAGCATTTT.

The gene calls are TRBV4-2 and TRBJ2-1; no clear D gene. The CDR3 covers 14 residues. V lost 3 bases to trimming and J lost 7 bases, with 13 bases between them. Germline loops: CDR1 LGHNA, CDR2 YNFKEQ. CDR3 residues: CASSHLGDLNEQFF. The CDR3 DNA reads TGTGCCAGCAGCCATCTCGGAGATCTGAATGAGCAGTTCTTC.

CDR3 residues: CSVLYGTTDTQYF. CDR3 nucleotides: TGCAGCGTTCTATATGGGACCACAGATACGCAGTATTTT. The chain uses TRBV29-1 and TRBJ2-3; possibly TRBD1 or TRBD2 for D (5 bases each). The CDR3 has 13 amino acids. In germline, CDR1 is SQVTM, CDR2 ANQGSEA. V lost 5 bases, J lost 2 bases, and 11 bases lay in between.